This TCR beta chain was identified during a study of Tregs in tolerant kidney transplant recipients. Study-level findings and limits: Activated donor B cell expansion appeared to reveal the most relevant donor-specific TCRbeta repertoire. Few patients were studied, so findings need validation in larger groups. Tolerant patients' donor-specific Tregs expanded beyond overall Tregs, suggesting antigen-driven growth.

The V gene's germline CDR1 is DFQATT and CDR2 SNEGSKA (reference sequence). The CDR3 loop spans 14 amino acids. With V trimmed by 3 bases and J by 7 bases, 9 bases remained unmatched. TCRdb's copy holds only in-frame clones and misses some; the assay was immunoSEQ multiplex PCR. The sample table includes about 23,000 clones. Mixed chimerism was transient after nonmyeloablative marrow transplants from related graft donors. CD4+CD25+CD127- Tregs, CD4+CD25- non-Tregs, CD4 and CD8 cells were sorted. Of note for this clone: Its specificity is not known. The CDR3 end is not reached by the read, which stops 3 residues before it; the germline J gene fills it in.

The chain uses TRBV20-1 and TRBJ1-5; 7 nucleotides line up with TRBD1. The receptor was derived from a human patient who received a combined kidney and bone marrow transplant. Some T cells may be supplied by the graft donor. The material was CD4+ T cells from blood (PBMCs), obtained 6 months after the transplant. CDR3: CSASPQGDRQPQHF. The CDR3 bases that were read are TGCAGTGCTAGCCCCCAGGGGGATAGACAGCCC.